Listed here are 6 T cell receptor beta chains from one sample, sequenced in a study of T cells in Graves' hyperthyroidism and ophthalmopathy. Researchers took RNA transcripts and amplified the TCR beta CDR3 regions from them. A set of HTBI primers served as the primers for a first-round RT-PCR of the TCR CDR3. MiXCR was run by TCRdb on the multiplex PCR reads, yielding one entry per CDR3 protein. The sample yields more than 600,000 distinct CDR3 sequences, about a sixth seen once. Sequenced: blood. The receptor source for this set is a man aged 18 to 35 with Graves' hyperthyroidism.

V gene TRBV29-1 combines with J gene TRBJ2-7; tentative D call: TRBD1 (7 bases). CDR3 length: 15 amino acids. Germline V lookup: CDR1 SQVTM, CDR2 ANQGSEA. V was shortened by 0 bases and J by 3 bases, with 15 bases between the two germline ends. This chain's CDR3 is CSVEDGQGGNYEQYF. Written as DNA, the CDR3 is TGCAGCGTTGAAGATGGTCAGGGGGGAAACTACGAGCAGTACTTC.

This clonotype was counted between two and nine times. DNA for the CDR3: TGTGCCAGCAGCTCCCGGACTAGCGCCGGCGATGAGCAGTTCTTC. It specifies CASSSRTSAGDEQFF. The chain links TRBV11-2 to TRBJ2-1; 9 bases line up with TRBD2. This CDR3 is 15 amino acids long. In germline, CDR1 is SGHAT, CDR2 FQNNGV. Trimming cost V 4 bases and J 8 bases; bases outside gene matches: 9.

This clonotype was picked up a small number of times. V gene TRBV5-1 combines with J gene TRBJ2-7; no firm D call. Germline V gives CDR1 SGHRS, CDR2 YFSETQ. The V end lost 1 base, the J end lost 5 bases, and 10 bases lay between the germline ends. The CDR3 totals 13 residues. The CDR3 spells CASSLLGFNEQYF. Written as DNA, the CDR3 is TGCGCCAGCAGCTTGTTGGGGTTTAACGAGCAGTACTTC.

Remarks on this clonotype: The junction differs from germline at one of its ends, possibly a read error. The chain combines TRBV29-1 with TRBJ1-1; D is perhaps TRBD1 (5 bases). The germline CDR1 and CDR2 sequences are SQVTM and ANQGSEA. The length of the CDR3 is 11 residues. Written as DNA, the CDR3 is TGCAGCGGGAGGGTGGGGACTGAAGCTCTCTTT. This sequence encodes CSGRVGTEALF. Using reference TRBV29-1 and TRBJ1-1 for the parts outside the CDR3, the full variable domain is SAVISQKPSRDICQRGTSLTIQCQVDSQVTMMFWYRQQPGQSLTLIATANQGSEATYESGFVIDKFPISRPNLTFSTLTVSNMSPEDSSIYLCSGRVGTEALFGQGTRLTVV.

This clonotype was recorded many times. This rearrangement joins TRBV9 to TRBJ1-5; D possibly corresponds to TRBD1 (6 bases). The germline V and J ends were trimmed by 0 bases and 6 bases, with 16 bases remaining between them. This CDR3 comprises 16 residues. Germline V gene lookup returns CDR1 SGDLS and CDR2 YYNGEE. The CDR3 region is CASSVARFRGGQPQHF. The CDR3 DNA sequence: TGTGCCAGCAGCGTAGCCCGTTTCAGGGGAGGTCAGCCCCAGCATTTT. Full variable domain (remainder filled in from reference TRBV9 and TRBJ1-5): DSGVTQTPKHLITATGQRVTLRCSPRSGDLSVYWYQQSLDQGLQFLIQYYNGEERAKGNILERFSAQQFPDLHSELNLSSLELGDSALYFCASSVARFRGGQPQHFGDGTRLSIL.

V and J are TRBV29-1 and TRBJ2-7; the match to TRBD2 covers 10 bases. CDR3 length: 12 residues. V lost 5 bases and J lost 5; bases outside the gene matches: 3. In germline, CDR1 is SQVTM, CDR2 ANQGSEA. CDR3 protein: CSVSGRADEQYF. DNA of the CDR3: TGCAGCGTTAGCGGGAGGGCCGACGAGCAGTACTTC.